The 18 T cell receptor beta chains below all came from one sample that was sequenced in a study of T cells in narcolepsy. TCRdb's table, derived via immunoSEQ multiplex PCR, lists solely in-frame clones and lacks some. Of approximately 11,000 clones detected, roughly 93% appear once; the ten largest clones hold about 1.1%. Sequenced material: CD45RA- memory CD4+ T cells from PBMCs. These receptors were taken from a human donor with narcolepsy.

This clone was seen a single time. The chain carries TRBV11-3 and TRBJ2-2; 11 bases are shared with TRBD1. The J segment lost 4 bases and the V segment lost 5 bases, leaving 3 bases of the junction unmatched. The CDR3 totals 15 residues. Germline-derived CDR1 and CDR2 are SGHNT and YENEEA. CDR3 in amino acids: CASSEGQGGTGELFF. CDR3 nucleotides: TGTGCCAGCAGCGAGGGACAGGGGGGCACCGGGGAGCTGTTTTTT.

The chain is built from TRBV6-4 and TRBJ2-5; 8 bases match TRBD1. This CDR3 has 16 residues. The V and J ends lost 5 bases and 1 base, in that order; junction bases with no gene match: 9. CDR1 is MRHNA and CDR2 is SNTAGT in the germline V gene. CDR3 region: CASSHNGQGPQETQYF. In nucleotides, the CDR3 is TGTGCCAGCAGTCACAACGGACAGGGACCCCAAGAGACCCAGTACTTC.

This chain connects TRBV7-9 to TRBJ1-1; D is possibly TRBD1 (5 bases). Per germline, CDR1 SEHNR and CDR2 FQNEAQ (reference sequence). CDR3 length: 12 amino acids. V was clipped by 0 bases and J by 6 bases, with 5 bases between them. The CDR3 DNA sequence: TGTGCCAGCAGCTTAGCGGGGGCTGAAGCTTTCTTT. Protein sequence: CASSLAGAEAFF.

The chain combines TRBV6-1 with TRBJ2-7; TRBD1 aligns across 7 bases. The CDR3 has 13 residues. The junction had 8 bases not matched to a gene; V was cut back by 6 bases and J by 6 bases. The germline V gene has CDR1 MNHNS and CDR2 SASEGT. CDR3 protein: CASSLIGGGEQYF. The CDR3 DNA follows: TGTGCCAGCAGCCTAATAGGGGGCGGCGAGCAGTACTTC.

The rearrangement links TRBV19 to TRBJ1-1, with D unresolved. Germline loops: CDR1 LNHDA, CDR2 SQIVND (reference sequence). This CDR3 has 12 amino acids. The V gene lost 2 bases and the J gene lost 4 bases, with 5 bases spanning the gap. Written as DNA, the CDR3 is TGTGCCAGTAGTATAATTGGCACTGAAGCTTTCTTT. This gives the protein CASSIIGTEAFF.

A word on this clone: This sample includes further DNA sequences coding for the same CDR3. V usage is TRBV11-3 and J usage is TRBJ2-5; 7 nucleotides match TRBD1. This CDR3 spans 14 amino acids. The trim removed 2 bases at V and 2 bases at J, leaving 2 bases unmatched. Germline assignment: CDR1 SGHNT and CDR2 YENEEA. The DNA for the CDR3 is TGTGCCAGCAGCTTACAGGGGGAGCAAGAGACCCAGTACTTC. Protein: CASSLQGEQETQYF.

CDR3 sequence: CASSPGQGGTDTQYF. The CDR3 region has the DNA TGTGCCAGCAGTCCGGGACAGGGAGGCACAGATACGCAGTATTTT. The rearrangement links TRBV2 to TRBJ2-3; 9 bases map to TRBD1. Germline V lookup: CDR1 SNHLY, CDR2 FYNNEI. The junction had 4 bases not matched to a gene; V was cut back by 5 bases and J by 1 base. CDR3 length: 15 amino acids.

The V and J genes are TRBV6-1 and TRBJ2-7; possibly TRBD1 or TRBD2 for D (5 bases each). The CDR3 length is 14 residues. V shed 5 bases and J shed 3 bases, with 14 bases lying between them. Germline V gene data show CDR1 as MNHNS and CDR2 as SASEGT. The CDR3 protein is CASSTGTFGYEQYF. In nucleotides, the CDR3 is TGTGCCAGCAGTACCGGGACGTTCGGCTACGAGCAGTACTTC.

V is TRBV7-6 and J is TRBJ1-5; 9 bases agree with TRBD1. The CDR3 is 16 amino acids. CDR1 and CDR2 (germline): SGHVS, FNYEAQ. V trimming: 5 bases; J trimming: 6 bases; junction bases outside the gene matches: 11. Here the CDR3 reads CASSPGTGTGRQPQHF. CDR3 nucleotide sequence: TGTGCCAGCAGCCCCGGGACAGGGACGGGTCGTCAGCCCCAGCATTTT. The full variable domain, with the rest looked up from reference TRBV7-6 and TRBJ1-5, is GAGVSQSPRYKVTKRGQDVALRCDPISGHVSLYWYRQALGQGPEFLTYFNYEAQQDKSGLPNDRFSAERPEGSISTLTIQRTEQRDSAMYRCASSPGTGTGRQPQHFGDGTRLSIL.

This chain joins TRBV6-5 and TRBJ2-7; 8 bases are a match to TRBD1. The V segment lost 8 bases and the J segment 2 bases; nucleotides outside the gene matches: 5. This CDR3 spans 13 amino acids. CDR1 and CDR2 (germline): MNHEY, SVGAGI. Here the CDR3 reads CASGTGPTYEQYF. CDR3 sequence (DNA): TGTGCCAGCGGGACAGGTCCAACCTACGAGCAGTACTTC.

The chain has TRBV29-1 and TRBJ1-3; the D is unclear. Germline values: CDR1 SQVTM, CDR2 ANQGSEA. V was trimmed by 8 bases and J by 2 bases, leaving 25 bases between them. CDR3 length equals 17 residues. CDR3 coding DNA: TGCAGCCCTCGAGGCATTCGGCGGAACGTTGCTGGAAACACCATATATTTT. Protein product: CSPRGIRRNVAGNTIYF.

Here the CDR3 DNA reads TGTGCCAGCAGCAAGCCTAGCGGGAGAGACTACAATGAGCAGTTCTTC. Translated: CASSKPSGRDYNEQFF. V gene TRBV21-1 combines with J gene TRBJ2-1; the table gives TRBD2 as D, unverified against the DNA. TRBV21-1 is designated a pseudogene. The CDR3 is made up of 16 amino acids.

The V call is TRBV19, the J call TRBJ2-7; D is uncertain. CDR1 is LNHDA and CDR2 is SQIVND in the germline V gene (reference sequence). The CDR3 extends over 13 amino acids. Trimming took off 3 bases at V and 0 bases at J, with 6 bases between the two ends. In nucleotides, the CDR3 is TGTGCCAGTAGTATTTATCCCTCCTACGAGCAGTACTTC. The encoded protein is CASSIYPSYEQYF.

This clone was recorded once. The genes are TRBV18 and TRBJ2-7; 8 bases agree with TRBD1. This CDR3 is built from 15 residues. Germline CDR1 is KGHSH and CDR2 is LQKENI. J gave up 1 base and V 6 bases, and 8 bases lay outside the gene matches. The CDR3 region has the DNA TGTGCCAGCTCCCCGACAGGGGCGGTATCCTACGAGCAGTACTTC. Protein: CASSPTGAVSYEQYF.

The chain links TRBV2 to TRBJ2-7; 7 bases are a match to TRBD2. CDR3 length: 14 residues. CDR1 is SNHLY and CDR2 is FYNNEI in the germline V gene. The V gene end was trimmed by 4 bases and the J gene end by 6 bases; junction bases not matched to a gene: 9. The CDR3 DNA reads TGTGCCAGCAGTGGTAGGACTAGAACGGGCGAGCAGTACTTC. It translates to CASSGRTRTGEQYF. The whole variable domain, filled in from reference TRBV2 and TRBJ2-7, reads EPEVTQTPSHQVTQMGQEVILRCVPISNHLYFYWYRQILGQKVEFLVSFYNNEISEKSEIFDDQFSVERPDGSNFTLKIRSTKLEDSAMYFCASSGRTRTGEQYFGPGTRLTVT.

Written as DNA, the CDR3 is TGCGCCAGCAGCTCTAACCCTTCCGGGACGGGTGTTTCTAATGAAAAACTGTTTTTT. Its translation: CASSSNPSGTGVSNEKLFF. This sequence joins TRBV5-1 and TRBJ1-4; possible D gene TRBD1, 5 bases. CDR3 size: 19 residues. Germline V gene data show CDR1 as SGHRS and CDR2 as YFSETQ. Trimming took off 3 bases at V and 3 bases at J, with 24 bases between the two ends.

This chain links TRBV6-5 with TRBJ2-3, with a tentative D call TRBD1 (5 bases). The CDR3 runs to 16 residues. Germline assignment: CDR1 MNHEY and CDR2 SVGAGI. V was shortened by 2 bases and J by 1 base, with 13 bases between the two germline ends. CDR3 region: CASSYISGIGTDTQYF. The CDR3 nucleotides read TGTGCCAGCAGTTACATCTCAGGGATAGGCACAGATACGCAGTATTTT.

This clone has a single count. This chain joins TRBV19 and TRBJ1-2; D is unclear. V was trimmed by 4 bases and J by 3 bases, leaving 12 bases between them. The CDR3 contains 14 residues. Germline-derived CDR1 and CDR2 are LNHDA and SQIVND (reference sequence). Here the CDR3 reads CASSNDAVDYGYTF. The DNA for the CDR3 is TGTGCCAGTAGTAACGACGCGGTTGACTATGGCTACACCTTC.